Sequencing of this TCR beta chain was carried out in a study of blood T cell repertoires in COVID-19. At the level of the study: Acute and convalescent COVID-19 specimens originated in the United States, Italy and Spain.

Germline CDR1 SGHRS, CDR2 YFSETQ. This CDR3 contains 14 residues. The ends were cut back, 0 bases at V and 5 bases at J, with 9 bases in the middle. In the original processing: Reference gene primers were amplified, and this amplification served to estimate nucleated cell counts. Profiled with immunoSEQ multiplex PCR; TCRdb holds only in-frame clones, not every one. For V, J and clone size, that table is used; D and trimming come from the DNA. Of 150,000 or so clones in the sample, about 82% were seen once. The V gene is TRBV5-1, the J gene TRBJ1-5; tentatively, D is TRBD1 (5 bases). The sequence derives from an older woman with acute or convalescent COVID-19. The sequenced sample consisted of peripheral blood. For the CDR3, the DNA is TGCGCCAGCAGCTTGGACTCGGGGGATCAGCCCCAGCATTTT. Translating it yields CASSLDSGDQPQHF.